These 13 T cell receptor beta chains came from one sample sequenced in a study of blood T cell repertoires in COVID-19. Sequencing used immunoSEQ multiplex PCR; TCRdb keeps in-frame clones, though not all of them. The repertoire holds about 200,000 clones, approximately 84% seen once, with 6.9% in the top ten. The sample taken for sequencing was peripheral blood. Source of these receptors: a human donor with acute or convalescent COVID-19. The donor label of this sample is uncertain.

This sequence joins TRBV7-9 and TRBJ2-7, with 10 bases fitting TRBD2. Germline values: CDR1 SEHNR, CDR2 FQNEAQ (reference sequence). The CDR3 runs to 18 residues. With V trimmed by 2 bases and J by 2 bases, 12 bases remained unmatched. CDR3 amino acids: CASSLMRTGLAATYEQYF. DNA of the CDR3: TGTGCCAGCAGCTTAATGCGCACCGGACTAGCGGCGACCTACGAGCAGTACTTC.

V usage is TRBV7-8 and J usage is TRBJ2-7; maybe TRBD2 (6 bases). Per germline, CDR1 SGHVS and CDR2 FQNEAQ. Trimming took off 5 bases at V and 2 bases at J, with 16 bases between the two ends. CDR3 length equals 15 residues. The CDR3 region has the DNA TGTGCCAGCAGCCCCGGGTGGACTACGCCCTACGAGCAGTACTTC. It codes for CASSPGWTTPYEQYF.

CDR3 DNA sequence: TGTGCCAGCAGCCCCGGGACACCCCCCTACGAGCAGTACTTC. Its protein product is CASSPGTPPYEQYF. V is TRBV28 and J is TRBJ2-7; weak D call: TRBD1 (6 bases). This CDR3 has 14 residues. The ends were cut back, 6 bases at V and 2 bases at J, with 14 bases in the middle. Germline V lookup: CDR1 MDHEN, CDR2 SYDVKM.

The chain couples TRBV6-1 to TRBJ2-1; 14 nucleotides line up with TRBD2. Germline CDR1 MNHNS, CDR2 SASEGT. The CDR3 is made up of 17 amino acids. Losses at the gene ends were 3 bases for V and 7 bases for J; bases not matched to a gene: 8. In nucleotides, the CDR3 is TGTGCCAGCAGTGAGACTAGCGGGAGGGCCCGCGGAAATGAGCAGTTCTTC. Encoded protein: CASSETSGRARGNEQFF.

This chain joins TRBV7-2 and TRBJ2-7; 9 nucleotides align to TRBD2. The V and J ends lost 10 bases and 2 bases, in that order; junction bases with no gene match: 6. The CDR3 spans 13 residues. CDR1 is SGHTA, CDR2 FQGNSA, per germline. The CDR3 protein is CAIQLAGAYEQYF. CDR3 nucleotides: TGTGCCATCCAACTAGCGGGTGCCTACGAGCAGTACTTC.

The J gene is TRBJ2-7, the V gene TRBV5-1, with 14 bases matching TRBD2. Germline CDR1 reads SGHRS; CDR2 reads YFSETQ. This CDR3 has 16 amino acids. The V gene end was trimmed by 4 bases and the J gene end by 3 bases; junction bases not matched to a gene: 6. In DNA form, the CDR3 reads TGCGCCAGCAGCCCGGGACTAGCGGGAGTCGGCTACGAGCAGTACTTC. Amino acids: CASSPGLAGVGYEQYF.

This chain joins TRBV19 and TRBJ1-5; TRBD1 might be the D (6 bases). Germline V lookup: CDR1 LNHDA, CDR2 SQIVND (reference sequence). The ends were cut back, 5 bases at V and 3 bases at J, with 20 bases in the middle. CDR3 length: 17 amino acids. The CDR3 loop reads CASSLEAHRVPNQPQHF. The CDR3 bases are TGTGCCAGTAGTCTTGAGGCCCACAGGGTCCCCAATCAGCCCCAGCATTTT.

The chain has TRBV10-3 and TRBJ2-7, with 8 positions matching TRBD2. The V gene's germline CDR1 is ENHRY and CDR2 SYGVKD. With V trimmed by 6 bases and J by 4 bases, 5 bases remained unmatched. This CDR3 is 13 amino acids long. The CDR3 coding sequence is TGTGCCATCAGCGGGAGGGCCGGGTACGAGCAGTACTTC. It translates to CAISGRAGYEQYF.

The chain has TRBV24-1 and TRBJ1-4; maybe TRBD1 (6 bases). Germline-derived CDR1 and CDR2 are KGHDR and SFDVKD. The CDR3 is 15 residues long. Trimming cost V 2 bases and J 6 bases, with 12 bases left between them. CDR3 sequence reads: CATSDSRGLHEKLFF. CDR3 sequence (DNA): TGTGCCACCAGTGATTCCAGGGGTCTTCATGAAAAACTGTTTTTT.

J is TRBJ1-6 and V is TRBV25-1; D is ambiguous. V was trimmed by 8 bases and J by 7 bases, leaving 15 bases between them. The CDR3 covers 14 residues. Germline assignment: CDR1 MGHDK and CDR2 SYGVNS. The CDR3: CASSGGERNSPLHF. The DNA for the CDR3 is TGTGCCAGCTCCGGAGGCGAAAGGAATTCACCCCTCCACTTT.

The genes are TRBV9 and TRBJ1-1; 8 bases map to TRBD1. The length of the CDR3 is 15 residues. Unmatched junction bases numbered 10, after V lost 4 bases and J lost 5 bases. Germline CDR1 SGDLS, CDR2 YYNGEE. CDR3 sequence (DNA): TGTGCCAGCAGCTCTAGTCAGGGGGCCAATACTGAAGCTTTCTTT. It translates to CASSSSQGANTEAFF.

The rearrangement links TRBV10-3 to TRBJ2-5, with TRBD1 identical over 7 bases. The CDR3 loop spans 14 amino acids. Germline lookup yields CDR1 ENHRY and CDR2 SYGVKD. Trimming cost V 6 bases and J 1 base; bases outside gene matches: 5. CDR3 loop: CAISGTGAQETQYF. The CDR3 DNA reads as TGTGCCATCAGCGGAACAGGGGCCCAAGAGACCCAGTACTTC.

The chain carries TRBV13 and TRBJ2-1, with 8 bases aligning to TRBD2. Germline V gives CDR1 PRHDT, CDR2 FYEKMQ (reference sequence). This CDR3 is 17 amino acids long. J gave up 4 bases and V 6 bases, and 14 bases lay outside the gene matches. The CDR3 sequence: CASSSKLTSGTYNEQFF. The CDR3 DNA follows: TGTGCCAGCAGTTCAAAGTTAACTAGCGGAACGTACAATGAGCAGTTCTTC.